The T cell receptor (beta chain) under discussion was sequenced for a study of blood T cell repertoires in COVID-19 (dated by TCRdb to 2018 to 2021). Regarding the study in general: Samples covering the acute and convalescent phases of COVID-19 were provided by collaborators in the United States, Italy and Spain. A de-identified subject ID, COVID-19 status, age in years and sex were almost always included in the sample metadata. The samples were drawn from the first 160 participants of the ongoing ImmuneRACE study and from 950 to 1,500 subjects provided by 6 global collaborators. Subjects who had been exposed to COVID-19, were actively infected with it, or had recovered from it provided the deeply sampled blood TCRbeta repertoires that made up the dataset. Where available, HLA class I and class II types were obtained from metadata supplied by the sample provider rather than from assay-based typing. The repertoires were made available in a free public database intended to serve as a resource for research on the immune response to SARS-CoV-2. The material from the prospective study consisted of cDNA or gDNA derived from T cells, B-cell-depleted T cells, or PBMCs.

The paper's findings and limits, for the study overall: How much clinical and demographic metadata was included differed by source and by participant, and the metadata was provided uncurated.

Of note for this clone: Its specific antigen is unknown. It has no much larger one-base neighbor in the sample; base qualities were not kept.

Each collaborating institution followed its own protocols to collect whole blood in K2EDTA tubes. For TCRbeta analysis, collaborators shipped samples as frozen whole blood, isolated PBMCs, or DNA extracted from either of those sample types. The CDR3, cysteine through phenylalanine, is 12 amino acids long. Only the CDR3 region is kept as DNA, spanning 36 bases read in frame from base 1. The germline V gene (reference sequence) supplies CDR1 LNHDA and CDR2 SQIVND. V is shortened by 6 bases, J by 2 bases, and the region joining them spans 5 bases. The immunoSEQ Assay, a bias-controlled multiplex PCR, was used to amplify TCRbeta CDR3 regions from genomic DNA. Per the source publication's procedure: The number of nucleated cells in each sample was estimated by amplification of reference gene primers within the assay. Sequence reads were collapsed and filtered to measure the absolute abundance of every unique TCRbeta CDR3 rearrangement. For each sample, productive Simpson clonality was calculated as the square root of Simpson's diversity index over productive rearrangements. Here the immuneACCESS table is served through TCRdb, limited to in-frame sequences with V and J called. Missing clones are a known gap in these copies; in checked studies unresolved V genes cover under half, and the rest lacks a known reason. V, J and clone size reflect that table, while D and trimming were determined from the DNA. This sample comprises about 170,000 clones, about 89% of them detected only once. The ten largest clones take up roughly 3.5% of the sample.

The sequencing sample was made of peripheral blood. Here the chain combines TRBV19 and TRBJ1-5; the D gene cannot be named for sure. This receptor was taken from a man between 65 and 85 years old with acute or convalescent COVID-19. The CDR3 region has the sequence CASRRGNQPQHF. DNA sequence: TGTGCCAGTAGGAGGGGCAATCAGCCCCAGCATTTT. Where the CDR3 stops, the reference TRBV19 and TRBJ1-5 genes take over; the full variable domain is DGGITQSPKYLFRKEGQNVTLSCEQNLNHDAMYWYRQDPGQGLRLIYYSQIVNDFQKGDIAEGYSVSREKKESFPLTVTSAQKNPTAFYLCASRRGNQPQHFGDGTRLSIL.